The clone carrying this TCR beta chain was seen a handful of times. A single record per CDR3 protein comes from TCRdb applying MiXCR to the 5' RACE reads. The sample has about 160,000 distinct CDR3 sequences, around 30% seen once. V lost 0 bases, J lost 2 bases, and 10 bases lay in between. Germline V gives CDR1 LGHNA, CDR2 YNFKEQ. This CDR3 contains 15 residues. These data belong to a study of T-cell memory formation after mild COVID-19. The genes are TRBV4-2 and TRBJ1-1; D possibly corresponds to TRBD1 (5 bases). The sequenced sample was PBMCs or a T cell subset sorted from them (not recorded which). This receptor was obtained from an adult woman who had mild COVID-19 (a few samples of this study predate the infection). Cell type and time point are not known. The CDR3 reads CASSQELRGNTEAFF. CDR3 coding DNA: TGTGCCAGCAGCCAAGAATTGAGGGGAAACACTGAAGCTTTCTTT.